Given below is one T cell receptor beta chain in context. CDR3 length: 14 residues. Germline V gives CDR1 SGHTA, CDR2 FQGTGA. V gave up 6 bases and J gave up 3 bases, with 11 bases separating them. The source of the sample is a study of cytomegalovirus exposure and HLA in healthy donors. Primers: 60 Vbeta forward and 13 Jbeta reverse. This table comes from immunoSEQ multiplex PCR, and its TCRdb copy is limited to in-frame clones, with some not included. The sample lists 150,000 to 200,000 clones; 84% were seen once. The material sequenced was PBMCs. This clonotype originated in a boy between 5 and 17 years old in good health and CMV-seronegative. The chain uses TRBV7-3 and TRBJ2-2; D is ambiguous. The CDR3 bases are TGTGCCAGCAGAGTCGACATTGACACCGGGGAGCTGTTTTTT. Translated: CASRVDIDTGELFF.